The 15 T cell receptor beta chains reported below all come from one sample, sequenced in a study of identical twins. TCRdb redid the calling of the 5' RACE reads with MiXCR, one entry per CDR3 protein. This table holds 600,000 to 850,000 distinct CDR3 sequences, around a sixth found once. The data were also submitted as part of a second study, on T cells expressing NK-cell markers.

The sequenced sample consisted of PBMCs. The receptors were gathered from a woman under 30 in good health.

This clonotype was counted only a few times. CDR3 protein: CASSQGGSWAYEQYF. DNA of the CDR3: TGTGCCAGCAGCCAGGGGGGGAGTTGGGCCTACGAGCAGTACTTC. This sequence joins TRBV14 and TRBJ2-7; TRBD2 matches at 7 bases. Germline loops: CDR1 SGHDN, CDR2 FVKESK. Trimming took 3 bases from V and 2 from J; bases not matched to a gene: 7. The CDR3 has 15 residues. The complete variable domain, with remaining parts taken from reference TRBV14 and TRBJ2-7, reads EAGVTQFPSHSVIEKGQTVTLRCDPISGHDNLYWYRRVMGKEIKFLLHFVKESKQDESGMPNNRFLAERTGGTYSTLKVQPAELEDSGVYFCASSQGGSWAYEQYFGPGTRLTVT.

This clonotype was observed a few times. The V call is TRBV6-5, the J call TRBJ2-3; 11 nucleotides align to TRBD2. The ends lost 1 base at V and 1 base at J; junction bases unmatched: 4. This CDR3 is built from 17 residues. Germline V gives CDR1 MNHEY, CDR2 SVGAGI. The CDR3 is CASSYFKLAGGTDTQYF. DNA for the CDR3: TGTGCCAGCAGTTACTTCAAACTAGCGGGGGGCACAGATACGCAGTATTTT.

This rearrangement joins TRBV20-1 to TRBJ1-2; D is ambiguous. Germline V lookup: CDR1 DFQATT, CDR2 SNEGSKA (reference sequence). Trimming shortened V by 0 bases and J by 7 bases, and 15 bases separated the two germline ends. This CDR3 comprises 14 residues. The DNA for the CDR3 is TGCAGTGCTAGAGATCACGCCGCCAGCCGTGGCTACACCTTC. Protein product: CSARDHAASRGYTF.

CDR3 sequence: CASSLISGGAADTQYF. The CDR3 DNA is TGCGCCAGCAGCTTGATATCGGGCGGGGCGGCAGATACGCAGTATTTT. The chain couples TRBV5-1 to TRBJ2-3; TRBD2 is a possible D gene (6 bases). Per the germline V gene, CDR1 is SGHRS and CDR2 is YFSETQ. The CDR3 is 16 amino acids. V was trimmed by 1 base and J by 4 bases, leaving 16 bases between them.

This chain connects TRBV5-1 to TRBJ1-2; D gene ambiguous. Germline lookup yields CDR1 SGHRS and CDR2 YFSETQ. This CDR3 comprises 15 residues. V shed 0 bases and J shed 4 bases, with 13 bases lying between them. CDR3 DNA sequence: TGCGCCAGCAGCTTGGAAGCGGTTCCCCTCTATGGCTACACCTTC. The encoded protein is CASSLEAVPLYGYTF.

This clonotype was seen a few times. The DNA of the CDR3 is TGTGCCAGCAGCCCCCAGTTGCGAAGAACCGGGGAGCTGTTTTTT. Protein product: CASSPQLRRTGELFF. The chain combines TRBV12-3 or TRBV12-4 with TRBJ2-2; D is uncertain. The CDR3 loop spans 15 amino acids. The ends were cut back, 6 bases at V and 5 bases at J, with 16 bases in the middle.

The chain has TRBV7-8 and TRBJ1-1; a weak D match, TRBD1 (5 bases). The CDR3 length is 13 residues. Trimming removed 5 bases from V and 1 base from J, with 8 bases in between. Per the germline V gene, CDR1 is SGHVS and CDR2 is FQNEAQ. CDR3 sequence reads: CASSIDRNTEAFF. Here the CDR3 DNA reads TGTGCCAGCAGCATTGACAGGAACACTGAAGCTTTCTTT.

This clonotype was counted a single time. This rearrangement joins TRBV12-3 or TRBV12-4 to TRBJ1-5; D remains unclear. The CDR3 loop spans 14 amino acids. The V end was cut by 7 bases, the J end by 7 bases, with 17 bases between. This CDR3 is CASNLGWGGQPQHF. The CDR3 DNA reads as TGTGCCAGCAACCTTGGGTGGGGTGGGCAGCCCCAGCATTTT.

The sample holds a few counts of this clonotype. The chain links TRBV12-3 or TRBV12-4 to TRBJ1-6, with 7 bases identical to TRBD1. The CDR3 consists of 15 residues. The V gene end was trimmed by 7 bases and the J gene end by 7 bases; junction bases not matched to a gene: 10. The CDR3 loop reads CASKPGQNRNSPLHF. CDR3 DNA: TGTGCCAGCAAGCCGGGACAGAATCGGAATTCACCCCTCCACTTT.

The CDR3 region has the DNA TGCAGTGCTAGCGGACTAGCGGGAGTCGTTGAGCAGTTCTTC. Protein: CSASGLAGVVEQFF. This rearrangement joins TRBV20-1 to TRBJ2-1; 13 bases match TRBD2. V shed 3 bases, J shed 9 bases, and the junction held 5 bases outside the gene matches. Per germline, CDR1 DFQATT and CDR2 SNEGSKA (reference sequence). This CDR3 has 14 residues.

The chain employs TRBV27 and TRBJ2-7; perhaps D is TRBD1 or TRBD2 (5 bases each). Trimming removed 4 bases from V and 0 bases from J, with 13 bases in between. This CDR3 has 15 residues. Germline CDR1 MNHEY, CDR2 SMNVEV (reference sequence). This CDR3 reads CASSSPGTGSYEQYF. The CDR3, as DNA: TGTGCCAGCAGTTCCCCAGGGACGGGCTCCTACGAGCAGTACTTC.

The chain has TRBV20-1 and TRBJ2-7; D is tentatively TRBD1 or TRBD2 (7 bases each). Germline values: CDR1 DFQATT, CDR2 SNEGSKA (reference sequence). Trimming removed 2 bases from V and 6 bases from J, with 14 bases in between. The CDR3 is 13 residues long. The CDR3 is CSARMAGGGEQYF. CDR3 DNA: TGCAGTGCTAGAATGGCAGGGGGGGGCGAGCAGTACTTC.

This clonotype showed up just a few times. The rearrangement joins TRBV12-3 or TRBV12-4 to TRBJ2-2, with 8 nucleotides matching TRBD1. V gave up 2 bases and J gave up 1 base; unmatched junction bases: 6. This CDR3 has 17 amino acids. The CDR3 bases are TGTGCCAGCAGTTTATGGTTTGGGACAGGGAACACCGGGGAGCTGTTTTTT. This gives the protein CASSLWFGTGNTGELFF.

V gene TRBV30 combines with J gene TRBJ2-7; D remains unclear. V was trimmed by 3 bases and J by 1 base, leaving 4 bases between them. The V gene's germline CDR1 is GTSNPN and CDR2 SVGIG (reference sequence). The CDR3 loop spans 11 amino acids. CDR3 nucleotides: TGTGCCTGGAGCCAGTCCTACGAGCAGTACTTC. Translating gives CAWSQSYEQYF.

The V and J genes are TRBV29-1 and TRBJ2-1; weak D call: TRBD1 (5 bases). In germline, CDR1 is SQVTM, CDR2 ANQGSEA. The CDR3 runs 12 residues. The CDR3 is CSHTGDYNEQFF. CDR3 coding DNA: TGCAGTCATACAGGAGATTACAATGAGCAGTTCTTC.